This is a list of T cell receptor beta chains from one sample in a study of cytomegalovirus exposure and HLA in healthy donors. The repertoire was sequenced with immunoSEQ multiplex PCR; TCRdb's copy has only in-frame clones and lacks some. The table lists approximately 210,000 clones, 80% to 90% of them singletons. Sequenced: PBMCs. All receptors derive from a woman aged 18-29 years in good health and CMV-seronegative. The conserved cysteine and the conserved F or W are not part of the CDR3 here.

TRBV18	ASSPVQGNTIY
TRBV2	ASRAQQIYSNQPQH
TRBV7-7	ASSLLAGGGQETQY
TRBV10-1	ASSLGGQPQH
TRBV5-4	ASSFDIGQQEY
TRBV6-1	ASRVPGEQY
TRBV5-4	ASSSGTSGRAETQY
TRBV28	ASTQGQGASGYT
TRBV27	ASTPGQGAGGYT
TRBV28	ASSFFVGGNNEQF
TRBV19	ASSQGTSGSWGNEQF
TRBV27	ASSFGSGSMNTQY
TRBV29-1	SGRGPNTGELF
TRBV19	ASSYSGNGELF